A selection of T cell receptor beta chains follows, all from one sample in a study of cytomegalovirus exposure and HLA in healthy donors. Sequencing used immunoSEQ multiplex PCR; TCRdb keeps in-frame clones, though not all of them. Of roughly 99,000 clones in the sample, 77% are singletons; the top ten hold under 5%. Sequencing was performed on PBMCs. The receptors come from a male donor in good health and CMV-seronegative. Both conserved end residues are part of each CDR3. The D gene is left open where the match is weak. Rows may omit the clone size; those that give it use once, few, many or a size class.

- | TRBJ1-2 | TRBV5-6 | 15 | TRBD1 | CASSISGQGPYGYTF | TGTGCCAGCAGCATCTCCGGACAGGGTCCCTATGGCTACACCTTC
- | TRBJ1-6 | TRBV2 | 15 | - | CASRARGGGNSPLHF | TGTGCCAGCAGGGCAAGGGGTGGGGGCAATTCACCCCTCCACTTT
- | TRBJ2-7 | TRBV7-2 | 14 | TRBD2 | CASSLVGLAGEQYF | TGTGCCAGCAGCTTAGTGGGACTAGCGGGAGAGCAGTACTTC
few | TRBJ2-1 | TRBV25-1 | 16 | TRBD1 | CASTNTRTGNLNEQFF | TGTGCCAGCACCAACACAAGGACAGGGAATCTAAATGAGCAGTTCTTC
- | TRBJ1-1 | TRBV7-9 | 14 | TRBD1 | CASSLVNRGTEAFF | TGTGCCAGCAGCTTAGTAAACAGGGGCACTGAAGCTTTCTTT
- | TRBJ2-7 | TRBV29-1 | 14 | TRBD2 | CSVVPLAGGSEQYF | TGCAGCGTTGTCCCTCTAGCGGGAGGCAGTGAGCAGTACTTC
few | TRBJ1-6 | TRBV19 | 17 | - | CASSPTRGGIQHSPLHF | TGTGCCAGTAGTCCGACTCGCGGGGGGATCCAGCATTCACCCCTCCACTTT
- | TRBJ1-5 | TRBV2 | 17 | - | CASSEEAGDWSNQPQHF | TGTGCCAGCAGTGAAGAGGCAGGGGATTGGAGCAATCAGCCCCAGCATTTT
- | TRBJ2-3 | TRBV10-2 | 18 | TRBD2 | CASRGPGLAGGSTDTQYF | TGCGCCAGCAGGGGACCGGGACTAGCGGGAGGAAGCACAGATACGCAGTATTTT
- | TRBJ2-2 | TRBV27 | 16 | TRBD2 | CASQGLAGSYTGELFF | TGTGCCAGCCAGGGACTAGCGGGGAGTTACACCGGGGAGCTGTTTTTT
- | TRBJ2-3 | TRBV15 | 16 | TRBD2 | CATSEKGLAGVDTQYF | TGTGCCACCAGCGAGAAGGGTCTAGCGGGAGTAGATACGCAGTATTTT
- | TRBJ2-1 | TRBV7-9 | 14 | - | CASSSGGVHNEQFF | TGTGCCAGCAGCAGCGGCGGGGTCCACAATGAGCAGTTCTTC
- | TRBJ1-5 | TRBV30 | 14 | - | CAWRGEGFNQPQHF | TGTGCCTGGAGAGGGGAAGGTTTCAATCAGCCCCAGCATTTT
- | TRBJ2-4 | TRBV6-5 | 16 | - | CASSYSGVGGKNIQYF | TGTGCCAGCAGTTACTCGGGGGTTGGGGGGAAAAACATTCAGTACTTC
- | TRBJ2-7 | TRBV19 | 14 | - | CASSNRGNSYEQYF | TGTGCCAGTAGTAATAGGGGGAACTCCTACGAGCAGTACTTC
- | TRBJ2-4 | TRBV5-1 | 19 | TRBD2 | CASATGTSGRVVTKNIQYF | TGCGCCAGCGCAACCGGGACTAGCGGGAGGGTGGTAACCAAAAACATTCAGTACTTC
- | TRBJ2-3 | TRBV6-5 | 14 | TRBD1 | CASSKQGYTDTQYF | TGTGCCAGCAGTAAACAGGGGTATACAGATACGCAGTATTTT
once | TRBJ1-5 | TRBV28 | 16 | - | CASSLLQRNRNQPQHF | TGTGCCAGCAGTTTATTGCAGCGAAACCGAAATCAGCCCCAGCATTTT
- | TRBJ1-1 | TRBV28 | 14 | TRBD1 | CASSLGDSNTEAFF | TGTGCCAGCAGTTTGGGGGACAGCAACACTGAAGCTTTCTTT
- | TRBJ2-2 | TRBV5-1 | 13 | - | CASKQGGTGELFF | TGCGCCAGCAAACAGGGTGGAACCGGGGAGCTGTTTTTT
- | TRBJ2-7 | TRBV18 | 14 | - | CASSPPTGVHEQYF | TGTGCCAGCTCACCACCGACAGGTGTCCACGAGCAGTACTTC
- | TRBJ1-1 | TRBV6-6 | 15 | - | CASSYSSRVYTEAFF | TGTGCCAGCAGCTACTCGTCCAGGGTGTACACTGAAGCTTTCTTT
- | TRBJ2-7 | TRBV30 | 16 | - | CAWSARFPGGRDEQYF | TGTGCCTGGAGTGCCCGTTTCCCAGGGGGGCGCGACGAGCAGTACTTC
once | TRBJ2-3 | TRBV28 | 13 | - | CASWDLVTDTQYF | TGTGCCTCATGGGACTTGGTGACAGATACGCAGTATTTT
- | TRBJ2-5 | TRBV18 | 13 | TRBD1 | CASSRGQEETQYF | TGTGCCAGCTCCCGCGGACAGGAAGAGACCCAGTACTTC
- | TRBJ2-5 | TRBV7-7 | 17 | - | CASSPSTGHIVGETQYF | TGTGCCAGCAGCCCTTCAACAGGGCATATTGTCGGAGAGACCCAGTACTTC
- | TRBJ2-1 | TRBV27 | 18 | - | CASSPGSYGRGSYNEQFF | TGTGCCAGCAGTCCTGGATCATACGGGAGAGGTTCCTACAATGAGCAGTTCTTC
- | TRBJ2-2 | TRBV29-1 | 13 | TRBD1 | CSVEPRGTGELFF | TGCAGCGTTGAACCCAGGGGGACCGGGGAGCTGTTTTTT
few | TRBJ2-2 | TRBV6-5 | 15 | - | CASSYSWADTGELFF | TGTGCCAGCAGTTACTCGTGGGCTGACACCGGGGAGCTGTTTTTT
- | TRBJ2-7 | TRBV18 | 15 | TRBD1 | CASSNTGGQADEQYF | TGTGCCAGCTCAAATACAGGGGGCCAAGCTGACGAGCAGTACTTC
once | TRBJ2-2 | TRBV5-5 | 17 | - | CASSLDLTGIVTGELFF | TGTGCCAGCAGCTTGGATCTTACAGGGATAGTGACCGGGGAGCTGTTTTTT
- | TRBJ2-1 | TRBV27 | 16 | TRBD2 | CASSSPKSGAYNEQFF | TGTGCCAGCAGTTCCCCCAAAAGCGGGGCTTACAATGAGCAGTTCTTC
few | TRBJ2-3 | TRBV5-1 | 16 | TRBD2 | CASSTGLAGVIDTQYF | TGCGCCAGCAGTACTGGACTAGCGGGAGTAATAGATACGCAGTATTTT
- | TRBJ1-1 | TRBV28 | 16 | - | CASSLWSVGRTSEAFF | TGTGCCAGCAGTTTATGGTCGGTAGGGAGGACCTCTGAAGCTTTCTTT
few | TRBJ2-1 | TRBV6-1 | 17 | TRBD2 | CASSGSPLAGRIDEQFF | TGTGCCAGCAGTGGATCCCCACTAGCGGGACGTATCGATGAGCAGTTCTTC
- | TRBJ2-7 | TRBV27 | 9 | - | CASPSSEYF | TGTGCCAGCCCCTCTTCGGAGTACTTC